Following are 18 T cell receptor beta chains from one sample sequenced in a study of vaccination and CD4 T cells after COVID-19. The Oncomine TCR Beta short-read assay was what sequenced the DNA obtained from cultured CD4+ T cells. TCRdb passed the PCR reads through MiXCR, listing each CDR3 protein once. This table holds more than 15,000 distinct CDR3 sequences, more than 45% found once. Their specific antigens are unknown. The time point was: late sampling 161 to 241 days after vaccination in a few convalescent patients. Treatment specified: approximately nine-day PBMC culture with coronavirus spike peptide pools or control peptides (ViraFEST assay). Sample: CD4+ T cells from blood, cultured in vitro, taken about 7 months after SARS-CoV-2 vaccination. Receptors were obtained from a human donor who had recovered from COVID-19.

This clonotype was seen more than once but under ten times. The CDR3: CASSLDFTGELFF. The CDR3 nucleotides read TGTGCCAGCAGCTTAGACTTCACCGGGGAGCTGTTTTTT. The V and J genes are TRBV7-2 and TRBJ2-2; D not resolved. Trimming shortened V by 1 base and J by 4 bases, and 4 bases separated the two germline ends. Looked up from germline, CDR1 is SGHTA and CDR2 is FQGNSA. The CDR3 covers 13 residues.

V and J are TRBV20-1 and TRBJ1-5, with 8 bases fitting TRBD1. This CDR3 comprises 13 residues. CDR1 is DFQATT, CDR2 SNEGSKA, per germline (reference sequence). V shed 3 bases, J shed 2 bases, and the junction held 0 bases outside the gene matches. CDR3 protein: CSARTGGNQPQHF. CDR3 bases: TGCAGTGCTAGGACAGGGGGCAATCAGCCCCAGCATTTT.

The J gene is TRBJ2-3, the V gene TRBV6-2 or TRBV6-3; maybe TRBD1 (6 bases). There are 16 residues in the CDR3. V lost 6 bases and J 0 bases, leaving 16 bases between the germline ends. The germline V gene has CDR1 MNHEY and CDR2 SVGEGT. CDR3 loop: CASRQYRERSTDTQYF. CDR3 nucleotide sequence: TGTGCCAGCAGGCAGTACAGGGAAAGGAGCACAGATACGCAGTATTTT.

This chain links TRBV7-9 with TRBJ2-7, with 9 bases that match TRBD1. This CDR3 region has 16 residues. The trim removed 5 bases at V and 7 bases at J, leaving 15 bases unmatched. Germline V gene data show CDR1 as SEHNR and CDR2 as FQNEAQ (reference sequence). CDR3 sequence (DNA): TGTGCCAGCAGCACTGCGACAGGGGGAATCTGGGAGGAGCAGTACTTC. This codes for CASSTATGGIWEEQYF. The complete variable domain, with remaining parts taken from reference TRBV7-9 and TRBJ2-7, reads DTGVSQNPRHKITKRGQNVTFRCDPISEHNRLYWYRQTLGQGPEFLTYFQNEAQLEKSRLLSDRFSAERPKGSFSTLEIQRTEQGDSAMYLCASSTATGGIWEEQYFGPGTRLTVT.

The chain is built from TRBV7-9 and TRBJ2-3; 8 positions match TRBD1. CDR3 length: 14 residues. The germline gives CDR1 SEHNR, CDR2 FQNEAQ (reference sequence). With 4 bases clipped from V and 1 base from J, the junction kept 1 base outside the gene matches. CDR3 coding DNA: TGTGCCAGCAGCTCGGACAGGGGCACAGATACGCAGTATTTT. Translating it yields CASSSDRGTDTQYF.

The rearrangement links TRBV20-1 to TRBJ2-3; D unresolved. From germline, CDR1 is DFQATT and CDR2 SNEGSKA (reference sequence). Trimming cost V 3 bases and J 0 bases, with 10 bases left between them. The CDR3 extends over 14 amino acids. The CDR3 nucleotides are TGCAGTGCTAGTATAGGACGCAGCACAGATACGCAGTATTTT. Its translation is CSASIGRSTDTQYF.

CDR3 nucleotide sequence: TGTGCCAGCAGCTCCCCCCGACTAGTTCCAGATACGCAGTATTTT. It yields the protein CASSSPRLVPDTQYF. The chain uses TRBV6-1 and TRBJ2-3, with D perhaps matching TRBD2 (6 bases). Germline CDR1 MNHNS, CDR2 SASEGT. CDR3 size: 15 residues. V lost 6 bases, J lost 4 bases, and 17 bases lay in between.

The genes are TRBV7-8 and TRBJ1-2; the D gene is possibly TRBD1 (6 bases). The V end lost 4 bases, the J end lost 7 bases, and 25 bases lay between the germline ends. There are 17 residues in the CDR3. Germline V gene lookup returns CDR1 SGHVS and CDR2 FQNEAQ. The CDR3 spells CASSSNRDTTISRGYTF. The CDR3 region has the DNA TGTGCCAGCAGCTCAAACCGGGACACCACCATCTCTCGTGGCTACACCTTC.

The chain couples TRBV11-3 to TRBJ2-1; unclear D gene. The CDR3 extends over 14 amino acids. Germline V CDR1 and CDR2: SGHNT, YENEEA. Trimming shortened V by 1 base and J by 7 bases, and 11 bases separated the two germline ends. The CDR3 region has the DNA TGTGCCAGCAGCTTAGCTCTACTTGCAAATGAGCAGTTCTTC. Translation gives CASSLALLANEQFF.

This clonotype was observed a handful of times. The genes are TRBV7-6 and TRBJ1-2; D ambiguous. The CDR3 is 13 residues long. Germline CDR1 reads SGHVS; CDR2 reads FNYEAQ. V gave up 3 bases and J gave up 7 bases, with 12 bases separating them. CDR3 sequence: CASSFGRAGGYTF. The CDR3 region has the DNA TGTGCCAGCAGCTTCGGCCGGGCGGGTGGCTACACCTTC.

This clonotype is medium-sized. The chain carries TRBV20-1 and TRBJ2-7; D gene ambiguous. The CDR3 extends over 14 amino acids. The germline CDR1 and CDR2 sequences are DFQATT and SNEGSKA (reference sequence). Trimming shortened V by 0 bases and J by 5 bases, and 14 bases separated the two germline ends. Written as DNA, the CDR3 is TGCAGTGCTAGAGATGCGTTAGTCACCCACGAGCAGTACTTC. Its protein is CSARDALVTHEQYF.

This chain joins TRBV20-1 and TRBJ1-5; D call uncertain. The CDR3 covers 12 residues. Germline-derived CDR1 and CDR2 are DFQATT and SNEGSKA (reference sequence). With 3 bases removed from V and 7 bases from J, the gap between germline ends came to 10 bases. CDR3 residues: CSASTAFQPQHF. CDR3 DNA: TGCAGTGCTAGTACTGCGTTCCAGCCCCAGCATTTT.

The gene calls are TRBV18 and TRBJ2-7; D not certain. Trimming pared 0 bases from V and 3 bases from J, leaving 12 bases between. The CDR3 is 15 residues long. Germline V CDR1 and CDR2: KGHSH, LQKENI. The CDR3 reads CASSPPSKGSYEQYF. Written as DNA, the CDR3 is TGTGCCAGCTCACCACCGTCTAAGGGTAGCTACGAGCAGTACTTC.

The rearrangement links TRBV20-1 to TRBJ2-5; D uncertain. The germline V gene has CDR1 DFQATT and CDR2 SNEGSKA (reference sequence). Trimming left V 7 bases short and J 2 bases short, with 14 bases between. The CDR3 length is 13 residues. The DNA for the CDR3 is TGCAGTGTCTATTACCCCGGTCAAGAGACCCAGTACTTC. This codes for CSVYYPGQETQYF.

The rearrangement links TRBV15 to TRBJ2-2, with 8 nucleotides matching TRBD1. Per germline, CDR1 LNHNV and CDR2 YYDKDF (reference sequence). The CDR3 totals 15 residues. After removal of 0 bases from V and 6 bases from J, the junction contained 3 bases not matched to a gene. The CDR3 protein is CATSREQGDAGELFF. Written as DNA, the CDR3 is TGTGCCACCAGCAGAGAACAGGGGGATGCCGGGGAGCTGTTTTTT.

The rearrangement uses TRBV6-1 and TRBJ1-5; D gene uncertain. CDR1 is MNHNS, CDR2 SASEGT, per germline. This CDR3 comprises 13 residues. V was shortened by 7 bases and J by 5 bases, with 12 bases between the two germline ends. The chain's CDR3 is CASNTGNHQPQHF. In nucleotides, the CDR3 is TGTGCCAGCAATACCGGAAATCATCAGCCCCAGCATTTT.

The genes are TRBV4-1 and TRBJ2-7; D unresolved. Trimming took off 2 bases at V and 2 bases at J, with 16 bases between the two ends. This CDR3 is 16 amino acids long. Germline V gene sequence: CDR1 MGHRA, CDR2 YSYEKL. The CDR3 is CASSQSSLFGTYEQYF. The CDR3 DNA reads TGCGCCAGCAGCCAAAGCAGCCTCTTTGGGACCTACGAGCAGTACTTC.

This rearrangement joins TRBV11-2 to TRBJ2-2; a possible D gene is TRBD2 (5 bases). CDR1 SGHAT and CDR2 FQNNGV come from the germline V gene. V lost 1 base and J lost 7, with 16 bases in between. CDR3 length: 16 residues. In nucleotides, the CDR3 is TGTGCCAGCAGCTTAGTTGGGAGCCCCGCCGGCGGGGAGCTGTTTTTT. It yields the protein CASSLVGSPAGGELFF.